A single sample gave rise to the 5 T cell receptor beta chains below, sequenced in a study of post-analysis software for immune sequencing data. Their target antigens are unknown. Prepared libraries of TCR beta cDNA carried unique molecular identifiers. In TCRdb, the PCR reads were re-called with MiXCR into one record per CDR3 protein. The sample gives over 150,000 distinct CDR3 sequences, 30% of which show up once; about 1.6% is in the top ten. Overall study findings and caveats: TRBV5-6, TRBV5-1 and TRBV20-1 were among 4 or 5 TRBV segments more frequent in patients than controls.

The sample consisted of blood. These receptors were collected from a girl under 18 with multiple sclerosis.

This clonotype was observed many times. J is TRBJ1-6 and V is TRBV12-3 or TRBV12-4; TRBD1 matches 9 bases. The length of the CDR3 is 15 residues. With 6 bases clipped from V and 10 bases from J, the junction kept 10 bases outside the gene matches. CDR3 amino acids: CASRHDVGQGSPLHF. Written as DNA, the CDR3 is TGTGCCAGCAGGCATGACGTGGGACAGGGATCACCCCTCCACTTT.

This clonotype occurred a few times. V gene TRBV20-1 combines with J gene TRBJ1-1, with TRBD1 as a possible D gene (5 bases). This CDR3 has 13 amino acids. Between the trimmed V and J ends, which lost 6 bases and 3 bases, there was a span of 14 bases. CDR1 and CDR2 (germline): DFQATT, SNEGSKA (reference sequence). CDR3 sequence (DNA): TGCAGTGCCCCGGGACGGTGGGACACTGAAGCTTTCTTT. This gives the protein CSAPGRWDTEAFF.

With regard to this clonotype: A read error is possible here, since a much larger clone lies one base away. This chain connects TRBV20-1 to TRBJ1-4, with D unclear. This CDR3 comprises 11 residues. Per germline, CDR1 DFQATT and CDR2 SNEGSKA (reference sequence). The CDR3 protein is CRAATDEKLFF. The DNA for the CDR3 is TGCAGGGCTGCCACAGATGAAAAACTGTTTTTT.

The table lists this clonotype with a few counts. The chain recombines TRBV7-2 with TRBJ2-5, with D possibly TRBD2 on 7 matching bases. This CDR3 is 14 amino acids long. The germline CDR1 and CDR2 sequences are SGHTA and FQGNSA. V gave up 10 bases and J gave up 5 bases, with 20 bases separating them. The CDR3 is CATTGGAGVETQYF. CDR3 nucleotides: TGTGCCACCACTGGGGGCGCGGGGGTCGAGACCCAGTACTTC.

This sequence joins TRBV5-1 and TRBJ2-1, with a possible D match to TRBD1 (5 bases). From germline, CDR1 is SGHRS and CDR2 YFSETQ. V was clipped by 6 bases and J by 0 bases, with 13 bases between them. The CDR3 runs 15 residues. CDR3 residues: CASNQGVRSYNEQFF. The CDR3, as DNA: TGCGCCAGCAACCAAGGGGTGCGCTCCTACAATGAGCAGTTCTTC.